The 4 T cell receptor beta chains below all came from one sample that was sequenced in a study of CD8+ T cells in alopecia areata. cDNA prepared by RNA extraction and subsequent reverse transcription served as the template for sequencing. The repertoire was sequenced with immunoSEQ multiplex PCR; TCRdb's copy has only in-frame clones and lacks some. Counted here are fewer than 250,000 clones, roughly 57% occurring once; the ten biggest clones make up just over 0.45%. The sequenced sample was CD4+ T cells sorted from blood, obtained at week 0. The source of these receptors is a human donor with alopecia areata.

The CDR3 here is CAWGYGTVNTEAFF. CDR3 sequence (DNA): TGTGCCTGGGGTTACGGGACGGTGAACACTGAAGCTTTCTTT. The V gene is TRBV30, the J gene TRBJ1-1; D might be TRBD1 (5 bases). Germline V gene lookup returns CDR1 GTSNPN and CDR2 SVGIG (reference sequence). The CDR3 extends over 14 amino acids. Trimming removed 5 bases from V and 0 bases from J, with 13 bases in between.

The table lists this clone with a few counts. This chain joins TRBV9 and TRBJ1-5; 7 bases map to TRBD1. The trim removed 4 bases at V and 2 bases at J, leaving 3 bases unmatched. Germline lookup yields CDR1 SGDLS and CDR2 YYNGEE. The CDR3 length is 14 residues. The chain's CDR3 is CASSPGQGNQPQHF. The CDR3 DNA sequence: TGTGCCAGCAGCCCCGGACAGGGCAATCAGCCCCAGCATTTT.

The CDR3 protein is CASTLGQEAGYTF. The CDR3 DNA sequence: TGTGCCAGCACCCTCGGACAGGAAGCGGGCTACACCTTC. This sequence joins TRBV6-6 and TRBJ1-2; 7 bases align to TRBD1. V trimming: 7 bases; J trimming: 8 bases; junction bases outside the gene matches: 10. CDR1 is MNHNY, CDR2 SVGAGI, per germline (reference sequence). There are 13 residues in the CDR3.

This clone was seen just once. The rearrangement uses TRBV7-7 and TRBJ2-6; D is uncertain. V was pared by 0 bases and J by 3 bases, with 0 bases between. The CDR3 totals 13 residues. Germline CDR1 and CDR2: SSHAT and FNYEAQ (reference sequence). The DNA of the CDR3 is TGTGCCAGCAGCTTAGCTGGGGCCAACGTCCTGACTTTC. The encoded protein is CASSLAGANVLTF.